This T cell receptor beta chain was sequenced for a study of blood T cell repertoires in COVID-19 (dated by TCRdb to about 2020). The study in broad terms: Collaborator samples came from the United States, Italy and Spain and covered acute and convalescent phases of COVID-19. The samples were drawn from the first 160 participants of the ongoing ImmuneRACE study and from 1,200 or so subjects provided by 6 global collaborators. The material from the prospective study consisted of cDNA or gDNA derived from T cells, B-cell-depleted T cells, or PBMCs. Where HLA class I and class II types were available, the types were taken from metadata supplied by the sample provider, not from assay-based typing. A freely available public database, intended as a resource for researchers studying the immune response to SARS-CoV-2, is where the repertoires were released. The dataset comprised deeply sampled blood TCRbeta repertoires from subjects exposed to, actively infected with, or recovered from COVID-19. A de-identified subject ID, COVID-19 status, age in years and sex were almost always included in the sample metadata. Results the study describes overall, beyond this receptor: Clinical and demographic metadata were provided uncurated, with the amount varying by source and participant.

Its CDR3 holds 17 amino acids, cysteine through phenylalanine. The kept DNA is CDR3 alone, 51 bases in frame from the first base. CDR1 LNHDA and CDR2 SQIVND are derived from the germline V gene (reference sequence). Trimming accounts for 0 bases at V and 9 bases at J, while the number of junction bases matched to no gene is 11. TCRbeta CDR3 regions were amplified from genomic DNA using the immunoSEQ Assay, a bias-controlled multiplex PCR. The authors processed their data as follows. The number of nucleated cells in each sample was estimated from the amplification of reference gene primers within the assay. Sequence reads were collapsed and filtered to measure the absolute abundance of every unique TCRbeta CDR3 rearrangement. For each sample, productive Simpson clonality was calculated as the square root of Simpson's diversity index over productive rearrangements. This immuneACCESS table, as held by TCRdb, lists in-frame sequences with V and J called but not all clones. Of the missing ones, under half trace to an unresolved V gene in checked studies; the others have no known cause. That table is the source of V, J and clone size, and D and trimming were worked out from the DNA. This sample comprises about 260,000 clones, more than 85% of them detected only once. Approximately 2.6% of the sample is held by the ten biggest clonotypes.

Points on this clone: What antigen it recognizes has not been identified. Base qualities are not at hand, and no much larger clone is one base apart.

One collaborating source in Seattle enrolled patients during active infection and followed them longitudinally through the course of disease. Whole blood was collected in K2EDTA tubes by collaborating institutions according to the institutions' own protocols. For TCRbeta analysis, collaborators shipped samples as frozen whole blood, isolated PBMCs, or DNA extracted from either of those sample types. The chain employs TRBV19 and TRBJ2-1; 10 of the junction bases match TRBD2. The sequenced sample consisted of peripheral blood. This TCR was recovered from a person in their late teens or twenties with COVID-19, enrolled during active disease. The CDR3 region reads CASSIDFPGAGGGEQFF. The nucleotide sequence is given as TGTGCCAGTAGTATAGATTTCCCCGGAGCGGGAGGGGGTGAGCAGTTCTTC.